This T cell receptor (beta chain) comes out of a study of brain T cells in children with intractable seizures. The V end lost 1 base, the J end lost 5 bases, and 15 bases lay between the germline ends. Germline CDR1 MNHNS, CDR2 SASEGT. The CDR3 extends over 16 amino acids. The assay was immunoSEQ multiplex PCR, and TCRdb's table has in-frame clones only and misses some. The repertoire holds more than 40,000 clones, 75% to 95% seen once, with 6.3% in the top ten. The sequenced cases were selected for having the highest brain T cell transcript signatures. Patients received at least one anti-epileptic drug before surgery.

This clonotype was sampled from a girl under 10 years old with tuberous sclerosis and intractable seizures. The sample consisted of peripheral blood, taken at surgery. The chain links TRBV6-1 to TRBJ1-5; D might be TRBD1 (6 bases). The CDR3 DNA is TGTGCCAGCAGTGAAGGGTTTGACAGGTGGGATCAGCCCCAGCATTTT. Its protein product is CASSEGFDRWDQPQHF.